Listed here are 28 T cell receptor beta chains from one sample, sequenced in a study of blood T cell repertoires in COVID-19. The table came from immunoSEQ multiplex PCR; TCRdb's copy has only in-frame clones and leaves some out. This sample has 80,000 to 90,000 clones, with around 80% found just once. What was sequenced was peripheral blood. Receptors originate from a man aged 70-80 years with acute or convalescent COVID-19.

This clone was recorded only once. In the same sample, other DNA sequences code for this CDR3. The rearrangement links TRBV15 to TRBJ2-3; TRBD1 aligns across 9 bases. Germline CDR1 is LNHNV and CDR2 is YYDKDF (reference sequence). The CDR3 runs to 15 residues. J gave up 2 bases and V 3 bases, and 3 bases lay outside the gene matches. CDR3 sequence: CATSRGDRATDTQYF. DNA for the CDR3: TGTGCCACCAGCAGGGGGGACAGGGCCACAGATACGCAGTATTTT.

By share, this clone counts as medium-sized. The chain joins TRBV7-9 to TRBJ2-1; no clear D. Trimming cost V 3 bases and J 5 bases, with 14 bases left between them. From germline, CDR1 is SEHNR and CDR2 FQNEAQ (reference sequence). The CDR3 totals 15 residues. The CDR3 is CASSLHEATHNEQFF. The CDR3 nucleotides are TGTGCCAGCAGCTTGCATGAGGCTACCCACAATGAGCAGTTCTTC.

In its sample, this clone was seen a few times. The chain is built from TRBV9 and TRBJ1-4; no reliable D call. The germline V and J ends were trimmed by 3 bases and 8 bases, with 17 bases remaining between them. There are 15 residues in the CDR3. The germline CDR1 and CDR2 sequences are SGDLS and YYNGEE. The chain's CDR3 is CASSARGRVEEKLFF. CDR3 DNA sequence: TGTGCCAGCAGCGCCAGAGGGCGGGTGGAGGAAAAACTGTTTTTT.

The chain couples TRBV6-5 to TRBJ2-7, with 7 nucleotides matching TRBD1. CDR3 length equals 14 residues. Trimming cost V 4 bases and J 2 bases; bases outside gene matches: 5. CDR1 and CDR2 from the germline V gene are MNHEY and SVGAGI. CDR3 residues: CASSLEGATYEQYV. The CDR3 DNA is TGTGCCAGCAGTTTAGAGGGGGCAACCTACGAGCAGTACGTC.

In DNA, the CDR3 is TGTGCCAGCAATGGACAGGGTGGCGCAACGGATACGCAGTATTTT. Encoded protein: CASNGQGGATDTQYF. V and J are TRBV6-5 and TRBJ2-3, with TRBD1 matching 8 bases. Losses at the gene ends were 7 bases for V and 6 bases for J; bases not matched to a gene: 12. Germline lookup yields CDR1 MNHEY and CDR2 SVGAGI. CDR3 length: 15 residues.

This chain uses TRBV29-1 with TRBJ1-1; the match to TRBD1 covers 9 bases. The CDR3 has 13 amino acids. With V trimmed by 4 bases and J by 4 bases, 4 bases remained unmatched. Germline assignment: CDR1 SQVTM and CDR2 ANQGSEA. For the CDR3, the DNA is TGCAGCGTTGGACAGGGGGGAGTCACTGAAGCTTTCTTT. It encodes CSVGQGGVTEAFF.

The chain recombines TRBV18 with TRBJ2-2; 7 bases fit TRBD1. This CDR3 contains 15 residues. After removal of 5 bases from V and 4 bases from J, the junction contained 7 bases not matched to a gene. Germline V CDR1 and CDR2: KGHSH, LQKENI. The CDR3 DNA reads TGTGCCAGCTCAACGACAGGGACCCGCACCGGGGAGCTGTTTTTT. Its translation: CASSTTGTRTGELFF.

The chain couples TRBV25-1 to TRBJ2-3; D unresolved. CDR3 size: 11 residues. Germline V gene data show CDR1 as MGHDK and CDR2 as SYGVNS. Trimming stripped 4 bases from V and 3 bases from J, with 2 bases between. The CDR3: CASSATDTQYF. The CDR3 region has the DNA TGTGCCAGCAGTGCAACAGATACGCAGTATTTT.

The chain employs TRBV5-1 and TRBJ2-7; 7 bases are shared with TRBD2. The CDR3 is made up of 15 amino acids. The ends lost 4 bases at V and 5 bases at J; junction bases unmatched: 12. From germline, CDR1 is SGHRS and CDR2 YFSETQ. The chain's CDR3 is CASSPGRDLKDEQYF. CDR3 DNA: TGCGCCAGCAGCCCTGGGAGGGACCTTAAGGACGAGCAGTACTTC. The full variable domain, in which reference TRBV5-1 and TRBJ2-7 provide the parts outside the CDR3, is KAGVTQTPRYLIKTRGQQVTLSCSPISGHRSVSWYQQTPGQGLQFLFEYFSETQRNKGNFPGRFSGRQFSNSRSEMNVSTLELGDSALYLCASSPGRDLKDEQYFGPGTRLTVT.

The chain has TRBV19 and TRBJ1-2; TRBD1 aligns across 7 bases. This CDR3 region has 13 residues. Per the germline V gene, CDR1 is LNHDA and CDR2 is SQIVND (reference sequence). V trimming: 4 bases; J trimming: 4 bases; junction bases outside the gene matches: 3. This CDR3 reads CASSRDRVYGYTF. In DNA, the CDR3 is TGTGCCAGTAGTAGAGACAGGGTCTATGGCTACACCTTC.

V and J are TRBV3-1 (or the pseudogene TRBV3-2) and TRBJ2-1; 8 bases map to TRBD2. V shed 0 bases and J 6 bases; nucleotides not matched to a gene: 10. Germline CDR1 LGHDT, CDR2 YNNKEL (reference sequence). CDR3 length: 17 amino acids. The CDR3: CASSQDREGVPGNEQFF. DNA for the CDR3: TGTGCCAGCAGCCAAGATCGGGAGGGGGTCCCCGGCAATGAGCAGTTCTTC.

V is TRBV13 and J is TRBJ1-5; 10 bases are a match to TRBD1. CDR3 length: 14 amino acids. CDR1 and CDR2 from the germline V gene are PRHDT and FYEKMQ (reference sequence). V lost 5 bases, J lost 4 bases, and 2 bases stayed unmatched. The chain's CDR3 is CASSPGQGNQPQHF. CDR3 DNA sequence: TGTGCCAGCAGCCCGGGACAGGGGAATCAGCCCCAGCATTTT. Full variable domain (outside the CDR3, taken from reference TRBV13 and TRBJ1-5): AAGVIQSPRHLIKEKRETATLKCYPIPRHDTVYWYQQGPGQDPQFLISFYEKMQSDKGSIPDRFSAQQFSDYHSELNMSSLELGDSALYFCASSPGQGNQPQHFGDGTRLSIL.

The rearrangement joins TRBV10-3 to TRBJ2-7; D may be TRBD2 (7 bases). V lost 10 bases and J 3 bases, leaving 10 bases between the germline ends. The germline gives CDR1 ENHRY, CDR2 SYGVKD. The CDR3 totals 11 residues. The DNA for the CDR3 is TGTGCCACCGGGGGGCTCTACGAGCAGTACGTC. It translates to CATGGLYEQYV.

This clone was observed a handful of times. The chain carries TRBV27 and TRBJ2-2, with D perhaps matching TRBD1 (6 bases). Trimming took 5 bases from V and 4 from J, leaving 8 bases between them. The germline CDR1 and CDR2 sequences are MNHEY and SMNVEV (reference sequence). The CDR3 spans 13 residues. CDR3 in amino acids: CASSLRGTGELFF. CDR3 in DNA: TGTGCCAGCAGTCTCAGGGGCACCGGGGAGCTGTTTTTT.

The chain is built from TRBV27 and TRBJ1-2; no clear D gene. This CDR3 has 12 amino acids. V gave up 3 bases and J gave up 4 bases, with 6 bases separating them. The germline V gene has CDR1 MNHEY and CDR2 SMNVEV (reference sequence). In DNA, the CDR3 is TGTGCCAGCAGTTTCAACGGCTATGGCTACACCTTC. Amino acid sequence: CASSFNGYGYTF.

The J gene is TRBJ2-2, the V gene TRBV5-1; TRBD1 is a possible D gene (5 bases). Per the germline V gene, CDR1 is SGHRS and CDR2 is YFSETQ. The CDR3 has 14 residues. The V end was cut by 2 bases, the J end by 1 base, with 6 bases between. The CDR3 DNA reads as TGCGCCAGCAGCTTCAGGGAGAACACCGGGGAGCTGTTTTTT. Encoded protein: CASSFRENTGELFF.

V and J are TRBV2 and TRBJ1-5; 7 positions agree with TRBD1. The length of the CDR3 is 15 residues. CDR1 is SNHLY, CDR2 FYNNEI, per germline. The junction had 7 bases not matched to a gene; V was cut back by 4 bases and J by 4 bases. CDR3 in amino acids: CASSGDRVPNQPQHF. For the CDR3, the DNA is TGTGCCAGCAGTGGCGACAGGGTCCCGAATCAGCCCCAGCATTTT.

This sequence joins TRBV9 and TRBJ2-5; TRBD2 might be the D (5 bases). The CDR3 extends over 16 amino acids. V gave up 0 bases and J gave up 4 bases, with 16 bases separating them. Germline V CDR1 and CDR2: SGDLS, YYNGEE. The CDR3 DNA sequence: TGTGCCAGCAGCGTAGATTGGACTCTCCCGAGAGAGACCCAGTACTTC. This encodes CASSVDWTLPRETQYF.

This clone showed up just once. The J gene is TRBJ2-4, the V gene TRBV4-2; the D gene is possibly TRBD2 (5 bases). This CDR3 comprises 16 residues. Germline V gene data show CDR1 as LGHNA and CDR2 as YNFKEQ. V was cut by 0 bases and J by 0 bases, with 9 bases left in between. DNA of the CDR3: TGTGCCAGCAGCCAAGATACGGGGTTAGCCAAAAACATTCAGTACTTC. It translates to CASSQDTGLAKNIQYF.

The chain couples TRBV19 to TRBJ2-1, with 14 bases that match TRBD2. CDR1 is LNHDA and CDR2 is SQIVND in the germline V gene (reference sequence). The CDR3 is made up of 13 amino acids. The J segment lost 10 bases and the V segment lost 5 bases, leaving 1 base of the junction unmatched. CDR3 in DNA: TGTGCCAGTAGTCGGACTAGCGGGGGGGAGCAGTTCTTC. It encodes CASSRTSGGEQFF.

This clone came up many times. This rearrangement joins TRBV4-1 to TRBJ2-7; a possible D gene is TRBD2 (5 bases). There are 14 residues in the CDR3. V dropped 2 bases and J dropped 1 base, with 9 bases sitting between them. Germline CDR1 and CDR2: MGHRA and YSYEKL. CDR3 sequence reads: CASSQFEGSYEQYF. In DNA form, the CDR3 reads TGCGCCAGCAGCCAATTCGAGGGATCCTACGAGCAGTACTTC.

The genes are TRBV19 and TRBJ2-2; 13 positions match TRBD2. The CDR3 sequence is 18 residues long. Germline CDR1 reads LNHDA; CDR2 reads SQIVND (reference sequence). V lost 6 bases and J lost 0; bases outside the gene matches: 7. CDR3 sequence (DNA): TGTGCCAGTAGAAAAGGAACTAGCGGGGGGGCGAACACCGGGGAGCTGTTTTTT. This codes for CASRKGTSGGANTGELFF.

The J gene is TRBJ1-4, the V gene TRBV19; TRBD1 agrees at 7 bases. The V gene's germline CDR1 is LNHDA and CDR2 SQIVND (reference sequence). The CDR3 totals 16 residues. Trimming at V came to 3 bases and at J to 0 bases, leaving 4 bases not matched to a gene. CDR3 sequence (DNA): TGTGCCAGTAGTATGCCCAGGGGGTCAACTAATGAAAAACTGTTTTTT. Its translation is CASSMPRGSTNEKLFF.

This clone was detected many times. The rearrangement joins TRBV4-1 to TRBJ2-7, with TRBD2 matching 7 bases. Germline V gene sequence: CDR1 MGHRA, CDR2 YSYEKL. CDR3 length: 15 amino acids. Trimming at V came to 0 bases and at J to 9 bases, leaving 11 bases not matched to a gene. The CDR3, as DNA: TGCGCCAGCAGCCAAGATGCGGGAGAAGGCCCCGCGCAGTACTTC. It specifies CASSQDAGEGPAQYF.

In its sample, this clone was seen a few times. This chain joins TRBV3-1 (or the pseudogene TRBV3-2) and TRBJ2-1; 7 positions agree with TRBD2. Trimming at V came to 0 bases and at J to 9 bases, leaving 5 bases not matched to a gene. Germline V gene sequence: CDR1 LGHDT, CDR2 YNNKEL (reference sequence). The CDR3 is made up of 14 amino acids. CDR3: CASSQDTTSPEQFF. The CDR3, as DNA: TGTGCCAGCAGCCAAGATACGACTAGCCCTGAGCAGTTCTTC.

The genes are TRBV19 and TRBJ2-2; D call uncertain. Germline assignment: CDR1 LNHDA and CDR2 SQIVND (reference sequence). The CDR3 consists of 14 residues. Trimming took off 2 bases at V and 4 bases at J, with 8 bases between the two ends. CDR3 DNA: TGTGCCAGTAGTATACTAACCCCCACCGGGGAGCTGTTTTTT. Its protein is CASSILTPTGELFF.

This clone was counted between two and nine times. This rearrangement joins TRBV4-1 to TRBJ1-4, with TRBD1 as a possible D gene (5 bases). V was clipped by 1 base and J by 8 bases, with 8 bases between them. Germline CDR1 and CDR2: MGHRA and YSYEKL. The CDR3 is made up of 13 amino acids. In nucleotides, the CDR3 is TGCGCCAGCAGCCAAGCCAGGGCCGAAAAACTGTTTTTT. It encodes CASSQARAEKLFF.

V is TRBV19 and J is TRBJ2-1; 8 positions agree with TRBD2. CDR1 and CDR2 from the germline V gene are LNHDA and SQIVND (reference sequence). This CDR3 contains 16 residues. V shed 3 bases, J shed 3 bases, and the junction held 7 bases outside the gene matches. CDR3 sequence (DNA): TGTGCCAGTAGTATCGGGGGGGCCAAGTTCTACAATGAGCAGTTCTTC. Protein sequence: CASSIGGAKFYNEQFF.